This T cell receptor (beta chain) was recorded in a study of blood T cell repertoires in COVID-19. On the study more broadly: Acute-phase and convalescent COVID-19 samples originated in the United States, Italy and Spain. T cells, B-cell-depleted T cells, or PBMCs supplied cDNA or gDNA.

The CDR3 length is 16 residues. Trimming took 2 bases from V and 1 from J, leaving 13 bases between them. In germline, CDR1 is KGHDR, CDR2 SFDVKD. In the original workflow: How many nucleated cells were present was estimated from reference gene primer amplification. Some clones are missing from TCRdb's copy, which holds only in-frame ones; the method was immunoSEQ multiplex PCR. V, J and clone size derive from that table, while D and trimming were established from the DNA sequence. The repertoire consists of 130,000 to 150,000 clones, with over 60% occurring once and the leading ten covering under 15%.

This receptor was obtained from a man older than 75 with acute or convalescent COVID-19. V usage is TRBV24-1 and J usage is TRBJ1-2; D is unresolved. The source material was peripheral blood. The CDR3 is CATSDWREENNYGYTF. The CDR3 bases are TGTGCCACCAGTGATTGGCGGGAGGAAAATAACTATGGCTACACCTTC.